The clone carrying this TCR beta chain was seen ten or more times. This specimen belongs to a study of T cells in Graves' hyperthyroidism and ophthalmopathy. Orbital computed tomography, thyroid ultrasound, serum thyroxine and TRAb, and clinical symptoms together informed the diagnoses. Trimming stripped 8 bases from V and 0 bases from J, with 7 bases between. The CDR3 is 13 amino acids. Germline V gene sequence: CDR1 MDHEN, CDR2 SYDVKM. Regions amplified from RNA transcripts were the TCR beta CDR3 regions. The TCR CDR3 first-round RT-PCR relied on the HTBI primer set. TCRdb analysed the multiplex PCR reads with MiXCR anew, one entry per CDR3 protein. The table shows about 740,000 distinct CDR3 sequences, with less than 15% occurring only once.

J is TRBJ2-2 and V is TRBV28; no clear D. The material sequenced was blood. The sequence came from a woman between 18 and 30 years old with Graves' hyperthyroidism. The CDR3 nucleotides read TGTGCCAGCGATCCCTCGAACACCGGGGAGCTGTTTTTT. This encodes CASDPSNTGELFF.